Below, one T cell receptor beta chain is given with its context. The data belong to a study of monozygotic twins with inflammatory bowel disease. UMIs that included a 6-nucleotide sample barcode were added by template switching, which took place during cDNA synthesis. Each of TCRalpha and TCRbeta cDNA went through two nested PCRs, lasting 16 and 9 cycles. TCRdb reprocessed the 5' RACE reads, with one entry per CDR3 protein and no DNA. The sample data list about 350,000 distinct CDR3 sequences. CDR1 is DFQATT and CDR2 is SNEGSKA in the germline V gene (reference sequence). The CDR3 length is 16 residues.

The chain carries TRBV20-1 and TRBJ1-6; TCRdb indicates TRBD1, and absent DNA this call remains unverified. The origin of this receptor is a human donor with ulcerative colitis or Crohn's disease, or a healthy co-twin of an affected twin (not recorded which). The sequenced sample was blood. The CDR3 loop reads CSARDPFDREIMPLHF.